This T cell receptor (beta chain) appears in the sequencing data of a study of blood T cells in healthy people across ages. Through a sample-barcoded 5' primer and a J-beta primer mix, a second PCR was run for roughly 6 to 11 cycles. TCRdb redid the calling of the 5' RACE reads with MiXCR, one entry per CDR3 protein. The data show over a million distinct CDR3 sequences, 40% to 45% seen once. The ends lost 5 bases at V and 6 bases at J; junction bases unmatched: 13. Germline values: CDR1 SGHTA, CDR2 FQGNSA. The CDR3 spans 16 residues. Each donor supplied 7.5 to 10 milliliters of peripheral blood. The rearrangement joins TRBV7-2 to TRBJ2-1; 7 bases are shared with TRBD2. Sequenced input: blood. The TCR originated in a woman aged 18-29 years in good health. Here the CDR3 DNA reads TGTGCCAGCAGCCCCCTCGCGAGCGGGGAGACCAATGAGCAGTTCTTC. Residues: CASSPLASGETNEQFF. Drawing the rest from reference TRBV7-2 and TRBJ2-1, the complete variable domain is GAGVSQSPSNKVTEKGKDVELRCDPISGHTALYWYRQSLGQGLEFLIYFQGNSAPDKSGLPSDRFSAERTGGSVSTLTIQRTQQEDSAVYLCASSPLASGETNEQFFGPGTRLTVL.